The table lists the clone carrying this T cell receptor (beta chain) with a few counts. V dropped 5 bases and J dropped 6; count of bases not matched to a gene: 4. Germline V gene lookup returns CDR1 LGHNA and CDR2 YNFKEQ. The CDR3 consists of 14 residues. This sample was taken from a study of blood T cell repertoires in COVID-19. In the authors' methods: Reference gene primers were amplified, and this amplification served to estimate nucleated cell counts. Sequencing was performed with immunoSEQ multiplex PCR; in TCRdb, only in-frame clones are kept and a portion is missing. That table is the source of V, J and clone size, and D and trimming were worked out from the DNA. In the table there are about 330,000 clones, roughly 90% of which are singletons.

The sequencing input was peripheral blood. This chain links TRBV4-2 with TRBJ1-6; 7 bases fit TRBD1. This receptor was taken from a man in his late teens or twenties who had recovered from COVID-19. The DNA of the CDR3 is TGTGCCAGCAGCTCGGACAGGTTTAATTCACCCCTCCACTTT. Protein sequence: CASSSDRFNSPLHF.